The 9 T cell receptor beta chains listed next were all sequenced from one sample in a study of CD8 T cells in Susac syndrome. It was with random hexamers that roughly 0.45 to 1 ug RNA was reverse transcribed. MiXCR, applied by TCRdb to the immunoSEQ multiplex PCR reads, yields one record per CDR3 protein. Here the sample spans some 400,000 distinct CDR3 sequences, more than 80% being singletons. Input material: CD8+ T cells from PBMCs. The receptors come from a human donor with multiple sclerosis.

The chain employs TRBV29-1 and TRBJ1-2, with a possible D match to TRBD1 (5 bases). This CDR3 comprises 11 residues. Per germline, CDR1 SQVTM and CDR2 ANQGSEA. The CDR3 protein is CSVRGDYGYTF. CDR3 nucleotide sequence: TGCAGTGTTAGGGGTGACTATGGCTACACCTTC. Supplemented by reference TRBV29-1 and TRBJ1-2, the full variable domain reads SAVISQKPSRDICQRGTSLTIQCQVDSQVTMMFWYRQQPGQSLTLIATANQGSEATYESGFVIDKFPISRPNLTFSTLTVSNMSPEDSSIYLCSVRGDYGYTFGSGTRLTVV.

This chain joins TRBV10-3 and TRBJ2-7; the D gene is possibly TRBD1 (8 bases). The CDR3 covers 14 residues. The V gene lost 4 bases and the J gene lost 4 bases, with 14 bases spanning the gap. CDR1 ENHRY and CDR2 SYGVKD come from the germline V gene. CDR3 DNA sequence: TGTGCCATCAGTGCAGCGGGACAGGTGTACGAGCAGTACTTC. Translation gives CAISAAGQVYEQYF.

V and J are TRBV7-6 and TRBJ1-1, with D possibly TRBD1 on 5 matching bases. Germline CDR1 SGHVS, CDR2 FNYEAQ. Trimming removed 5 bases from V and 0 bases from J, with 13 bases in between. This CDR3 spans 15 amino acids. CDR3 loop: CASSPRVGVNTEAFF. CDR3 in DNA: TGTGCCAGCAGCCCCAGGGTAGGGGTGAACACTGAAGCTTTCTTT.

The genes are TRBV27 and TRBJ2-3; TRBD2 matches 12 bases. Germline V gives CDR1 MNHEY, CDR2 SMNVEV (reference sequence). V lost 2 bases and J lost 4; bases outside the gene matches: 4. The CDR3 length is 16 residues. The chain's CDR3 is CASSLLAGGNSDTQYF. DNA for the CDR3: TGTGCCAGCAGTTTACTAGCGGGAGGGAACTCAGATACGCAGTATTTT.

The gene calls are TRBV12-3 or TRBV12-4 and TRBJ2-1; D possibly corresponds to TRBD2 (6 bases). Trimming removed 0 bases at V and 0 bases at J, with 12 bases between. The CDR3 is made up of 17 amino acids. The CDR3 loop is CASSLARSGFSYNEQFF. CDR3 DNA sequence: TGTGCCAGCAGTTTAGCTCGGAGCGGGTTCTCCTACAATGAGCAGTTCTTC.

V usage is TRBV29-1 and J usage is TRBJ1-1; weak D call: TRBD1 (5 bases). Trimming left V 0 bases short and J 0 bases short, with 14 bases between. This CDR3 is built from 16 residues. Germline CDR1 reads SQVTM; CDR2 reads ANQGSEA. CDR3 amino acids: CSVEDLDIIVNTEAFF. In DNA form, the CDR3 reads TGCAGCGTTGAAGATCTGGACATTATTGTGAACACTGAAGCTTTCTTT.

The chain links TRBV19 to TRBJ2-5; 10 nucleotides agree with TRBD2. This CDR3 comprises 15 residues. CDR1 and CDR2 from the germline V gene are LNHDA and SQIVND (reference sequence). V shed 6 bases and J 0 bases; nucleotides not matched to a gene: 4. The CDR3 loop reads CASRLAGGYQETQYF. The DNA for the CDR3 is TGTGCCAGTAGGTTAGCGGGGGGCTACCAAGAGACCCAGTACTTC.

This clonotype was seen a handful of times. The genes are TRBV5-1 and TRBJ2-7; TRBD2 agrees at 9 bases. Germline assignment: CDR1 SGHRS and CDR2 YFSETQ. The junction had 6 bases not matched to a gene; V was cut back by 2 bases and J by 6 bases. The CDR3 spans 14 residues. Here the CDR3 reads CASSFGTSLGEQYF. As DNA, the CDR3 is TGCGCCAGCAGCTTCGGGACTAGCCTTGGCGAGCAGTACTTC. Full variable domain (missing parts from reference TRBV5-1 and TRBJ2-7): KAGVTQTPRYLIKTRGQQVTLSCSPISGHRSVSWYQQTPGQGLQFLFEYFSETQRNKGNFPGRFSGRQFSNSRSEMNVSTLELGDSALYLCASSFGTSLGEQYFGPGTRLTVT.

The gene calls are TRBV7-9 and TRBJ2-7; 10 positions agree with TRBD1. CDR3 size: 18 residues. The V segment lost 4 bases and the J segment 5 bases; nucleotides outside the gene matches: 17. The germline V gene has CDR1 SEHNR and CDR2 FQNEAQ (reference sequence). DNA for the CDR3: TGTGCCAGCAGCTCACCCCCGGCGCTGGACAGGGGGGTTCACGAGCAGTACTTC. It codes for CASSSPPALDRGVHEQYF.